This entry describes one T cell receptor (beta chain). The sample belongs to a study of shared clonotypes between healthy human individuals. Germline CDR1 SGHAT, CDR2 FQNNGV. The CDR3 has 13 amino acids. V shed 1 base and J shed 5 bases, with 8 bases lying between them. Data came from immunoSEQ multiplex PCR; TCRdb stores just in-frame clones and leaves some out. The sample includes 700,000 or so clones, approximately 79% seen only once; the top ten take 1.8%. This receptor was taken from a woman in her twenties or thirties in good health. The source material was memory CD4+ T cells sorted from blood. Subset in this sample: CD45RA-negative fraction. The chain couples TRBV11-2 to TRBJ1-1; unclear D gene. In DNA form, the CDR3 reads TGTGCCAGCAGCTTAGTCCGCGAAACTGAAGCTTTCTTT. Its translation is CASSLVRETEAFF.